This T cell receptor (beta chain) was sequenced during a study of T cell responses to AZD1222 COVID-19 vaccine. Between the trimmed V and J ends, which lost 1 base and 2 bases, there was a span of 8 bases. CDR1 is SGHNT and CDR2 is YENEEA in the germline V gene. The CDR3 is made up of 14 amino acids. In the case of this clone: Its cognate antigen is unknown.

Only in-frame clones appear in the TCRdb table, and some are missing; sequencing was by immunoSEQ multiplex PCR. There are around 140,000 clones in the sample; approximately 85% occur only once, and around 8.3% lies in the top ten. Whole-study findings and limits: Spike-specific TCR breadth and depth went up after people got two AZD1222 doses.

Here the sequenced sample was peripheral blood, taken 28 days after the second dose of the MenACWY control vaccine. The chain carries TRBV11-3 and TRBJ2-5, with a weak D call TRBD1 (6 bases). This clonotype was sampled from an adult who received the MenACWY meningococcal vaccine as a control. CDR3 amino acids: CASSLARGQETQYF. The CDR3 DNA reads as TGTGCCAGCAGCTTAGCCAGGGGTCAAGAGACCCAGTACTTC.